The next 8 T cell receptor beta chains were all read from a single sample in a study of post-analysis software for immune sequencing data. Study findings and constraints: Controls showed lower frequencies than patients for roughly 5 TRBV segments, and TRBV5-6, TRBV5-1 and TRBV20-1 were among these.

Unique molecular identifiers tagged the TCR beta cDNA libraries. MiXCR, run by TCRdb on the PCR reads, gives a single entry per CDR3 protein. The data hold 750,000 to 950,000 distinct CDR3 sequences, with approximately 57% observed a single time. Their antigens remain unidentified. Sequences were obtained from blood. All receptors come from a girl aged 5-17 years with multiple sclerosis.

The V and J genes are TRBV2 and TRBJ2-3; maybe TRBD1 (6 bases). V lost 5 bases to trimming and J lost 7 bases, with 13 bases between them. Germline V gene lookup returns CDR1 SNHLY and CDR2 FYNNEI. The CDR3 length is 13 residues. CDR3 in DNA: TGTGCCAGCAGTACCCAGGGGAGAAATACGCAGTATTTT. This sequence encodes CASSTQGRNTQYF.

V gene TRBV7-6 combines with J gene TRBJ2-5, with 10 bases identical to TRBD1. This CDR3 is built from 16 residues. V trimming: 3 bases; J trimming: 4 bases; junction bases outside the gene matches: 8. Germline CDR1 is SGHVS and CDR2 is FNYEAQ. The CDR3 bases are TGTGCCAGCAGCTTTAGGGACAGGGGATCGGCAGAGACCCAGTACTTC. Translation: CASSFRDRGSAETQYF.

The chain employs TRBV30 and TRBJ2-3; D remains unclear. V dropped 0 bases and J dropped 2 bases, with 21 bases sitting between them. CDR3 length equals 18 residues. Germline CDR1 and CDR2: GTSNPN and SVGIG (reference sequence). This chain's CDR3 is CAWSVRRRTGGVTDTQYF. The CDR3 DNA follows: TGTGCCTGGAGTGTACGAAGGAGAACGGGCGGCGTCACAGATACGCAGTATTTT.

Here the CDR3 reads CASSRGGSSGANVLTF. In nucleotides, the CDR3 is TGTGCCAGCAGTAGGGGGGGCAGCTCTGGGGCCAACGTCCTGACTTTC. The chain links TRBV12-3 or TRBV12-4 to TRBJ2-6, with D perhaps matching TRBD2 (7 bases). Trimming took 5 bases from V and 0 from J, leaving 11 bases between them. The CDR3 is 16 amino acids.

The chain links TRBV28 to TRBJ1-2; 8 bases are shared with TRBD1. The length of the CDR3 is 13 residues. Germline V gene lookup returns CDR1 MDHEN and CDR2 SYDVKM. With 6 bases clipped from V and 4 bases from J, the junction kept 4 bases outside the gene matches. Written as DNA, the CDR3 is TGTGCCAGCAGCACAGGGGGTTTCTATGGCTACACCTTC. Its translation is CASSTGGFYGYTF.

This chain links TRBV7-2 with TRBJ2-5, with TRBD2 matching 8 bases. With 2 bases clipped from V and 11 bases from J, the junction kept 13 bases outside the gene matches. Germline loops: CDR1 SGHTA, CDR2 FQGNSA. The CDR3 contains 15 residues. The CDR3 loop reads CASSLLIGRAGEQYF. CDR3 nucleotide sequence: TGTGCCAGCAGCTTATTGATCGGGCGAGCGGGGGAGCAGTACTTC.

For the CDR3, the DNA is TGTGCCAGCAGCTTACAACAGGCCAACAATGAGCAGTACTTC. Translating gives CASSLQQANNEQYF. The V gene is TRBV7-9, the J gene TRBJ2-7; a possible D gene is TRBD1 (5 bases). Germline CDR1 is SEHNR and CDR2 is FQNEAQ (reference sequence). The length of the CDR3 is 14 residues. Trimming removed 2 bases from V and 7 bases from J, with 15 bases in between.

The chain carries TRBV6-2 or TRBV6-3 and TRBJ1-2; no reliable D call. This CDR3 comprises 12 residues. V lost 4 bases, J lost 5 bases, and 8 bases lay in between. CDR1 and CDR2 from the germline V gene are MNHEY and SVGEGT. In nucleotides, the CDR3 is TGTGCCAGCAGTTGGGTAAATTATGGCTACACCTTC. Residues: CASSWVNYGYTF.